This T cell receptor (beta chain) was sequenced in a study of cytomegalovirus exposure and HLA in healthy donors. Study-level points and caveats: The study put under 200 TCR beta chains on its list as cytomegalovirus-associated.

The PCR was carried out with 60 Vbeta primers and 13 Jbeta primers. TCRdb's copy holds only in-frame clones and misses some; the assay was immunoSEQ multiplex PCR. The sample carries roughly 240,000 clones, around 80% recorded once. Germline CDR1 SGHRS, CDR2 YFSETQ. V lost 4 bases, J lost 0 bases, and 12 bases lay in between. The CDR3 loop spans 15 amino acids. Remarks on this clone: Its antigen is as yet unknown.

The sample taken for sequencing was PBMCs. This chain connects TRBV5-1 to TRBJ2-3, with D maybe TRBD1 (5 bases). The TCR sequence derives from a boy aged 5-17 years in good health and CMV-seronegative. CDR3 nucleotides: TGCGCCAGCAGCCGCACGACAGTAAGCACAGATACGCAGTATTTT. Translating gives CASSRTTVSTDTQYF. Drawing the rest from reference TRBV5-1 and TRBJ2-3, the complete variable domain is KAGVTQTPRYLIKTRGQQVTLSCSPISGHRSVSWYQQTPGQGLQFLFEYFSETQRNKGNFPGRFSGRQFSNSRSEMNVSTLELGDSALYLCASSRTTVSTDTQYFGPGTRLTVL.